Here is one T cell receptor beta chain with its context. Time point given: blood at routine non-recurrence follow-up after resection. Sequencing covered unsorted whole RNA taken from tumor, nontumor lung or frozen PBMC. CDR1 is SGHNT and CDR2 is YENEEA in the germline V gene. V was cut by 1 base and J by 3 bases, with 10 bases left in between. The CDR3 consists of 14 residues. Each CDR3 protein is one row after TCRdb ran MiXCR on the 5' RACE reads. The table lists under 150,000 distinct CDR3 sequences, 12% of them singletons. These data belong to a study of spatial heterogeneity in lung cancer. Background on the study: Sequence detection consistently recorded a greater number of beta-chain than alpha-chain sequences.

The sequence came from a male donor with early-stage non-small cell lung cancer. The source material was PBMCs, sampled at follow-up. The rearrangement links TRBV11-3 to TRBJ2-7; D ambiguous. This chain's CDR3 is CASSLGPEVYEQYF. In nucleotides, the CDR3 is TGTGCCAGCAGCTTAGGACCAGAGGTCTACGAGCAGTACTTC. The whole variable domain, remainder taken from reference TRBV11-3 and TRBJ2-7, is EAGVVQSPRYKIIEKKQPVAFWCNPISGHNTLYWYLQNLGQGPELLIRYENEEAVDDSQLPKDRFSAERLKGVDSTLKIQPAELGDSAVYLCASSLGPEVYEQYFGPGTRLTVT.